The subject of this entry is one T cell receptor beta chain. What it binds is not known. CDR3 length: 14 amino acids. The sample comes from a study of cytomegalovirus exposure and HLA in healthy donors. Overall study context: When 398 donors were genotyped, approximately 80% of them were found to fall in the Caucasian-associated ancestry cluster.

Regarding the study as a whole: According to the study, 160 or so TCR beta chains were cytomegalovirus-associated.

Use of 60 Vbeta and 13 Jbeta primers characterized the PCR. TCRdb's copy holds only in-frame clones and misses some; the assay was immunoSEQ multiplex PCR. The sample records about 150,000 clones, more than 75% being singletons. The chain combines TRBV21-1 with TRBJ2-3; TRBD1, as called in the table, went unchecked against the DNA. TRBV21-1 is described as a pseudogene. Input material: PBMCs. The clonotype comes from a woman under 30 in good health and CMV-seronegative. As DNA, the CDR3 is TGTGCCAGCAGCTGGGACAGGGGATGTGATACGCAGTATTTT. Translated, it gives CASSWDRGCDTQYF.